This T cell receptor beta chain was recorded in a study of OX40 agonist ivuxolimab in advanced cancers. Regarding this clone: What it recognizes is unknown.

Sequenced by immunoSEQ multiplex PCR; TCRdb stores in-frame clones only, minus some. Of some 120,000 clones listed, 85% to 95% are singletons. Study observations and caveats: Averaged across samples, CD8+ T cells carried more expanded clones than CD4+ did. Low levels of normalized T-cell clonal expansion also appeared in some nonresponders. At 0.1 to 3.0 mg/kg and by week 6, clonal expansion occurred in CD4+ and CD8+ blood T cells.

With 8 bases removed from V and 2 bases from J, the gap between germline ends came to 18 bases. Germline V gene sequence: CDR1 MDHEN, CDR2 SYDVKM. There are 15 residues in the CDR3. The J gene is TRBJ2-5, the V gene TRBV28, with D unresolved. The sequencing here drew on CD4+ or CD8+ T cells sorted from blood, taken in a trial of the OX40 agonist ivuxolimab. The sequence was collected from an adult with an advanced solid tumor such as melanoma, head and neck, liver or kidney cancer. Written as DNA, the CDR3 is TGTGCCAGCGGCCTCTGGCTATTGGGGCAAGAGACCCAGTACTTC. It specifies CASGLWLLGQETQYF.